This entry lists 11 T cell receptor beta chains sequenced from one sample in a study of T-cell memory formation after mild COVID-19. MiXCR was run by TCRdb on the 5' RACE reads, yielding one entry per CDR3 protein. Seen here are some 150,000 distinct CDR3 sequences, 13% to 15% observed once, and the top ten hold 25% to 30%. Material: PBMCs or a T cell subset sorted from them (not recorded which). These receptors all stem from an adult woman who had mild COVID-19 (a few samples of this study predate the infection). Cell type and time point are not known.

This clonotype was observed at least ten times. The rearrangement uses TRBV5-4 and TRBJ2-1, with 7 bases fitting TRBD1. CDR1 and CDR2 from the germline V gene are SGHNT and YYREEE (reference sequence). The trim removed 3 bases at V and 6 bases at J, leaving 3 bases unmatched. The CDR3 spans 13 residues. Written as DNA, the CDR3 is TGTGCCAGCAGCTCGCGGACAGGCAATGAGCAGTTCTTC. This translates into CASSSRTGNEQFF. The full variable domain, in which reference TRBV5-4 and TRBJ2-1 provide the parts outside the CDR3, is ETGVTQSPTHLIKTRGQQVTLRCSSQSGHNTVSWYQQALGQGPQFIFQYYREEENGRGNFPPRFSGLQFPNYSSELNVNALELDDSALYLCASSSRTGNEQFFGPGTRLTVL.

The chain uses TRBV6-5 and TRBJ2-1; 8 bases align to TRBD1. The CDR3 totals 15 residues. CDR1 is MNHEY and CDR2 is SVGAGI in the germline V gene. Trimming removed 5 bases from V and 3 bases from J; junction bases left unmatched: 6. The CDR3, as DNA: TGTGCCAGCAGTGACAGGGGTGATGGCTACAATGAGCAGTTCTTC. Its protein is CASSDRGDGYNEQFF.

Ten or more counts support this clonotype. The chain employs TRBV7-9 and TRBJ2-3; no reliable D call. Trimming pared 1 base from V and 1 base from J, leaving 6 bases between. The CDR3 is 14 residues long. From germline, CDR1 is SEHNR and CDR2 FQNEAQ (reference sequence). The CDR3 nucleotides are TGTGCCAGCAGCTTAGTGCTGGGCACAGATACGCAGTATTTT. Its protein is CASSLVLGTDTQYF.

The genes are TRBV5-1 and TRBJ2-1; D tentatively fits TRBD1 or TRBD2 (5 bases each). The ends were cut back, 3 bases at V and 1 base at J, with 14 bases in the middle. Germline-derived CDR1 and CDR2 are SGHRS and YFSETQ. CDR3 length: 16 amino acids. The CDR3 sequence is CASSWGRLTSYNEQFF. The CDR3 coding sequence is TGCGCCAGCAGCTGGGGACGACTTACATCCTACAATGAGCAGTTCTTC.

For the CDR3, the DNA is TGTGCCAGCACCGTGGACAGGAGTAGCACAGATACGCAGTATTTT. Protein: CASTVDRSSTDTQYF. The chain joins TRBV6-6 to TRBJ2-3, with 7 bases that match TRBD1. CDR1 and CDR2 from the germline V gene are MNHNY and SVGAGI (reference sequence). There are 15 residues in the CDR3. V shed 7 bases, J shed 0 bases, and the junction held 7 bases outside the gene matches.

This clonotype is medium-sized within its sample. V and J are TRBV29-1 and TRBJ1-2, with a tentative D call TRBD1 (5 bases). Trimming left V 4 bases short and J 2 bases short, with 8 bases between. The CDR3 spans 12 residues. Per the germline V gene, CDR1 is SQVTM and CDR2 is ANQGSEA. The CDR3 protein is CSVGGMNYGYTF. The CDR3 DNA reads TGCAGCGTTGGGGGGATGAACTATGGCTACACCTTC.

This clonotype was counted a few times. This chain uses TRBV9 with TRBJ2-3, with 8 positions matching TRBD1. V shed 4 bases and J 4 bases; nucleotides not matched to a gene: 5. Germline CDR1 reads SGDLS; CDR2 reads YYNGEE. This CDR3 has 14 residues. CDR3 amino acids: CASSFGTGADTQYF. CDR3 DNA sequence: TGTGCCAGCAGCTTTGGGACAGGAGCAGATACGCAGTATTTT.

The chain is built from TRBV6-2 or TRBV6-3 and TRBJ2-3; TRBD1 matches at 7 bases. The CDR3 has 14 residues. V shed 5 bases and J 0 bases; nucleotides not matched to a gene: 2. Per the germline V gene, CDR1 is MNHEY and CDR2 is SVGEGT. For the CDR3, the DNA is TGTGCCAGCAGTGACAGGGAGAGCACAGATACGCAGTATTTT. Translating gives CASSDRESTDTQYF.

This sequence joins TRBV14 and TRBJ1-1; D gene uncertain. This CDR3 is 13 amino acids long. Germline V gene lookup returns CDR1 SGHDN and CDR2 FVKESK. With 4 bases removed from V and 2 bases from J, the gap between germline ends came to 8 bases. The CDR3 DNA is TGTGCCAGCAGCCTCATGACTAACACTGAAGCTTTCTTT. This codes for CASSLMTNTEAFF.

This clonotype has only a few counts. The chain recombines TRBV19 with TRBJ1-1; maybe TRBD1 (5 bases). The CDR3 is 16 amino acids. CDR1 LNHDA and CDR2 SQIVND come from the germline V gene (reference sequence). V was shortened by 5 bases and J by 0 bases, with 16 bases between the two germline ends. CDR3 sequence: CASSQQAAQMNTEAFF. CDR3 nucleotides: TGTGCCAGTAGTCAACAGGCAGCACAGATGAACACTGAAGCTTTCTTT.

This clonotype was detected a few times. The chain joins TRBV24-1 to TRBJ2-1, with D possibly being TRBD1 (6 bases). Germline lookup yields CDR1 KGHDR and CDR2 SFDVKD. V lost 4 bases to trimming and J lost 0 bases, with 21 bases between them. The CDR3 consists of 19 residues. CDR3 loop: CATSDPGTKPSNSYNEQFF. The CDR3 coding sequence is TGTGCCACCAGTGACCCAGGGACAAAACCTTCTAACTCCTACAATGAGCAGTTCTTC.